This entry lists 27 T cell receptor beta chains sequenced from one sample in a study of T cells after yellow fever vaccination. TCRdb independently ran MiXCR on the 5' RACE reads; one entry per CDR3 protein. Of approximately 160,000 distinct CDR3 sequences in the sample, about a tenth were seen once. The sequencing used CD8+ T cells sorted from PBMCs, collected 45 days after the yellow fever booster vaccination. The receptors were gathered from a man younger than 35 who received the YFV17D yellow fever vaccine.

The CDR3 here is CASTSGVGEQYV. As DNA, the CDR3 is TGTGCCAGCACGTCAGGGGTCGGCGAGCAGTACGTC. The chain combines TRBV27 with TRBJ2-7; the D gene is possibly TRBD1 (6 bases). Trimming took off 7 bases at V and 6 bases at J, with 13 bases between the two ends. The CDR3 loop spans 12 amino acids. Per germline, CDR1 MNHEY and CDR2 SMNVEV (reference sequence).

This clonotype has ten or more counts. The rearrangement links TRBV7-3 to TRBJ2-3; D uncertain. From germline, CDR1 is SGHTA and CDR2 FQGTGA. The V end lost 2 bases, the J end lost 6 bases, and 9 bases lay between the germline ends. The CDR3 has 13 amino acids. CDR3 in DNA: TGTGCCAGCAGCTTATGGGTATCCGATACGCAGTATTTT. Encoded protein: CASSLWVSDTQYF.

This clonotype was seen a few times. The chain combines TRBV6-4 with TRBJ2-3; 9 bases match TRBD2. This CDR3 has 16 amino acids. The V gene's germline CDR1 is MRHNA and CDR2 SNTAGT. J gave up 2 bases and V 3 bases, and 6 bases lay outside the gene matches. The CDR3 loop reads CASSDVGGGATDTQYF. The DNA of the CDR3 is TGTGCCAGCAGTGATGTAGGCGGGGGGGCCACAGATACGCAGTATTTT.

In this sample, this clonotype turned up many times. V and J are TRBV4-3 and TRBJ1-3; D remains unclear. The CDR3 extends over 15 amino acids. Germline V gene sequence: CDR1 LGHNA, CDR2 YSLEER. V lost 0 bases, J lost 0 bases, and 6 bases lay in between. CDR3 amino acids: CASSQDGSSGNTIYF. In DNA form, the CDR3 reads TGCGCCAGCAGCCAAGATGGAAGCTCTGGAAACACCATATATTTT.

This rearrangement joins TRBV7-9 to TRBJ1-1; 8 bases align to TRBD1. Germline values: CDR1 SEHNR, CDR2 FQNEAQ (reference sequence). This CDR3 region has 16 residues. With V trimmed by 4 bases and J by 1 base, 8 bases remained unmatched. The CDR3 is CASSYPGGWRNTEAFF. DNA of the CDR3: TGTGCCAGCAGCTACCCAGGGGGCTGGAGGAACACTGAAGCTTTCTTT.

This sequence joins TRBV4-3 and TRBJ1-1; a weak D match, TRBD1 (6 bases). CDR1 LGHNA and CDR2 YSLEER come from the germline V gene. V lost 2 bases, J lost 0 bases, and 13 bases lay in between. The CDR3 has 16 residues. CDR3 DNA: TGCGCCAGCAGCCAAAAGGGGGTAACTTTGAACACTGAAGCTTTCTTT. Translated: CASSQKGVTLNTEAFF.

Many counts were recorded for this clonotype. The V and J genes are TRBV5-4 and TRBJ2-7, with D perhaps TRBD1 or TRBD2 (5 bases each). CDR3 length equals 14 residues. CDR1 SGHNT and CDR2 YYREEE come from the germline V gene (reference sequence). The V end was cut by 4 bases, the J end by 1 base, with 12 bases between. The CDR3 region is CASSQGGGSYEQYF. In DNA form, the CDR3 reads TGTGCCAGCAGCCAAGGTGGGGGATCCTACGAGCAGTACTTC. The variable domain in full, completed from reference TRBV5-4 and TRBJ2-7, reads ETGVTQSPTHLIKTRGQQVTLRCSSQSGHNTVSWYQQALGQGPQFIFQYYREEENGRGNFPPRFSGLQFPNYSSELNVNALELDDSALYLCASSQGGGSYEQYFGPGTRLTVT.

This clonotype showed up just a few times. V usage is TRBV12-3 or TRBV12-4 and J usage is TRBJ2-5, with 11 positions matching TRBD1. The junction had 2 bases not matched to a gene; V was cut back by 1 base and J by 7 bases. This CDR3 is built from 14 residues. The CDR3 DNA reads TGTGCCAGCAGTTTAGGGACAGGGGGCTGGACCCAGTACTTC. This translates into CASSLGTGGWTQYF.

There are many counts of this clonotype. The chain carries TRBV6-2 or TRBV6-3 and TRBJ2-5; D remains unclear. The CDR3 covers 15 residues. Germline CDR1 is MNHEY and CDR2 is SVGEGT. V was trimmed by 0 bases and J by 0 bases, leaving 8 bases between them. In DNA form, the CDR3 reads TGTGCCAGCAGTTACTCGGGGATCCACCAAGAGACCCAGTACTTC. It encodes CASSYSGIHQETQYF.

The rearrangement links TRBV29-1 to TRBJ1-4; D is undetermined. This CDR3 has 13 amino acids. CDR1 is SQVTM, CDR2 ANQGSEA, per germline. The V end lost 5 bases, the J end lost 5 bases, and 12 bases lay between the germline ends. Written as DNA, the CDR3 is TGCAGCGTTCTGAACGGGAGAAATGAAAAACTGTTTTTT. The encoded protein is CSVLNGRNEKLFF.

This clonotype was detected only a few times. This chain links TRBV11-2 with TRBJ2-5, with 9 bases aligning to TRBD1. Germline trimming cut 4 bases from V and 5 bases from J; bases unmatched to any gene: 11. This CDR3 is 16 amino acids long. CDR1 SGHAT and CDR2 FQNNGV come from the germline V gene. CDR3 DNA: TGTGCCAGCAGCTGGACCGGGACAGGGCATCATGAGACCCAGTACTTC. Translated: CASSWTGTGHHETQYF.

The gene calls are TRBV5-4 and TRBJ2-7; 9 bases fit TRBD2. The junction had 5 bases not matched to a gene; V was cut back by 3 bases and J by 1 base. CDR3 length equals 15 residues. CDR1 SGHNT and CDR2 YYREEE come from the germline V gene (reference sequence). As DNA, the CDR3 is TGTGCCAGCAGCTCAGCGGGGGGCCTATCCTACGAGCAGTACTTC. It specifies CASSSAGGLSYEQYF.

This clonotype showed up many times. The CDR3 is CASKEQGHEQYF. In DNA form, the CDR3 reads TGTGCCAGCAAGGAACAGGGTCACGAGCAGTACTTC. The V gene is TRBV2, the J gene TRBJ2-7; D may be TRBD1 (6 bases). The V end was cut by 7 bases, the J end by 5 bases, with 12 bases between. This CDR3 comprises 12 residues. Per the germline V gene, CDR1 is SNHLY and CDR2 is FYNNEI.

This clonotype has at least ten counts. The rearrangement links TRBV5-5 to TRBJ2-1; D may match TRBD1 or TRBD2 (5 bases each). In germline, CDR1 is SGHKS, CDR2 YYEKEE (reference sequence). V dropped 5 bases and J dropped 6 bases, with 15 bases sitting between them. The CDR3 has 14 residues. CDR3 nucleotides: TGTGCCAGCAGGTCCCGGGGCTGGGTCAATGAGCAGTTCTTC. This codes for CASRSRGWVNEQFF.

This clonotype was detected only a few times. The gene calls are TRBV11-2 and TRBJ2-3, with TRBD2 matching over 11 bases. Germline V gene lookup returns CDR1 SGHAT and CDR2 FQNNGV. The junction had 8 bases not matched to a gene; V was cut back by 5 bases and J by 4 bases. The CDR3 has 16 residues. The CDR3 bases are TGTGCCAGCAGCGCGACTAGCGGGGATGAGGCAGATACGCAGTATTTT. Encoded protein: CASSATSGDEADTQYF.

This clonotype was detected only a few times. The J gene is TRBJ2-7, the V gene TRBV6-2 or TRBV6-3, with TRBD1 matching over 7 bases. Germline V CDR1 and CDR2: MNHEY, SVGEGT. V shed 6 bases, J shed 1 base, and the junction held 6 bases outside the gene matches. The CDR3 loop spans 14 amino acids. CDR3 nucleotides: TGTGCCAGCAGCCACGACAGGGTTTCCTACGAGCAGTACTTC. It codes for CASSHDRVSYEQYF.

This chain joins TRBV7-8 and TRBJ2-3; the match to TRBD1 covers 8 bases. Trimming took 5 bases from V and 3 from J; bases not matched to a gene: 7. There are 15 residues in the CDR3. Germline lookup yields CDR1 SGHVS and CDR2 FQNEAQ. CDR3 amino acids: CASSPDYRGTDTQYF. The CDR3, as DNA: TGTGCCAGCAGCCCGGACTACAGGGGGACAGATACGCAGTATTTT.

CDR3: CASTPGQGIYNEQFF. The CDR3 coding sequence is TGCGCCAGCACCCCGGGACAGGGAATTTACAATGAGCAGTTCTTC. The rearrangement links TRBV4-1 to TRBJ2-1; 9 bases line up with TRBD1. The germline V gene encodes CDR1 MGHRA and CDR2 YSYEKL. The CDR3 length is 15 residues. V was pared by 7 bases and J by 4 bases, with 8 bases of the junction left unmatched.

The chain employs TRBV6-2 or TRBV6-3 and TRBJ2-2; maybe TRBD1 (6 bases). V was pared by 3 bases and J by 1 base, with 12 bases between. This CDR3 comprises 16 residues. Germline CDR1 MNHEY, CDR2 SVGEGT. Here the CDR3 reads CASSYSDRLNTGELFF. The CDR3 nucleotides read TGTGCCAGCAGTTATTCGGACAGATTGAACACCGGGGAGCTGTTTTTT.

At least ten counts were recorded for this clonotype. V gene TRBV30 combines with J gene TRBJ2-4, with unresolved D. This CDR3 comprises 12 residues. CDR1 and CDR2 (germline): GTSNPN, SVGIG (reference sequence). V was trimmed by 0 bases and J by 4 bases, leaving 4 bases between them. The CDR3 nucleotides are TGTGCCTGGAGTGTACAGAAAAACATTCAGTACTTC. This translates into CAWSVQKNIQYF.

This clonotype turned up a few times. This chain links TRBV7-2 with TRBJ1-1; a possible D gene is TRBD1 (6 bases). Per the germline V gene, CDR1 is SGHTA and CDR2 is FQGNSA. Between the trimmed V and J ends, which lost 3 bases and 7 bases, there was a span of 12 bases. This CDR3 is built from 13 residues. This CDR3 reads CASSFGGRNEAFF. In DNA, the CDR3 is TGTGCCAGCAGCTTTGGGGGGCGTAATGAAGCTTTCTTT.

The sample holds a few counts of this clonotype. The chain carries TRBV13 and TRBJ2-7; 8 bases line up with TRBD2. J was trimmed by 8 bases and V by 5 bases; bases with no gene match: 8. Germline V lookup: CDR1 PRHDT, CDR2 FYEKMQ (reference sequence). This CDR3 is built from 13 residues. The CDR3 nucleotides are TGTGCCAGCAGCCCACCGGGACTAGTACAGCAGTACGTC. This sequence encodes CASSPPGLVQQYV.

In its sample, this clonotype was seen many times. The chain combines TRBV7-8 with TRBJ2-1, with D possibly TRBD1 on 6 matching bases. From germline, CDR1 is SGHVS and CDR2 FQNEAQ. Trimming left V 5 bases short and J 5 bases short, with 19 bases between. The CDR3 runs 16 residues. The CDR3 loop reads CASSPGFGDKNNEQFF. CDR3 nucleotides: TGTGCCAGCAGCCCGGGGTTTGGGGACAAGAACAATGAGCAGTTCTTC.

This clonotype has a handful of counts. V is TRBV10-3 and J is TRBJ2-5, with 8 bases matching TRBD2. The junction had 6 bases not matched to a gene; V was cut back by 2 bases and J by 4 bases. The germline CDR1 and CDR2 sequences are ENHRY and SYGVKD. CDR3 size: 15 residues. CDR3 protein: CAISELGTRRETQYF. DNA of the CDR3: TGTGCCATCAGTGAGCTAGGGACTAGACGAGAGACCCAGTACTTC.

The V call is TRBV7-9, the J call TRBJ1-2; D gene uncertain. CDR3 length equals 14 residues. Trimming removed 7 bases at V and 2 bases at J, with 14 bases between. Germline CDR1 reads SEHNR; CDR2 reads FQNEAQ (reference sequence). DNA for the CDR3: TGTGCCAGCATCAGTGAAATCGAAAACTATGGCTACACCTTC. This encodes CASISEIENYGYTF.

CDR3 protein: CAISERGYQETQYF. DNA of the CDR3: TGTGCCATCAGTGAGCGGGGGTACCAAGAGACCCAGTACTTC. The chain links TRBV10-3 to TRBJ2-5; TRBD2 might be the D (6 bases). This CDR3 spans 14 amino acids. V was cut by 2 bases and J by 0 bases, with 7 bases left in between. Germline loops: CDR1 ENHRY, CDR2 SYGVKD.

This clonotype has a handful of counts. The chain uses TRBV19 and TRBJ1-5; maybe TRBD1 (5 bases). The CDR3 has 13 residues. Germline CDR1 reads LNHDA; CDR2 reads SQIVND (reference sequence). With 10 bases removed from V and 0 bases from J, the gap between germline ends came to 10 bases. The CDR3 is CATEGYSNQPQHF. The CDR3 nucleotides are TGTGCCACAGAGGGGTATAGCAATCAGCCCCAGCATTTT.